This TCR beta chain came from a study of T-cell memory formation after mild COVID-19. Trimming took off 3 bases at V and 7 bases at J, with 15 bases between the two ends. Germline loops: CDR1 KGHSH, CDR2 LQKENI. The CDR3 totals 14 residues. Study-wide results and caveats: Day 15 to 85 contracting clones showed balanced CD4/CD8; day 15 to 37 expanders favored CD4+. Researchers found some responding clones in pre-infection memory, a sign that cross-reactive memory joined.

5'RACE, which relied on constant-segment primers, yielded TCR alpha and TCR beta cDNA libraries carrying sample barcodes and UMIs. Via MiXCR, TCRdb re-called the 5' RACE reads, giving one row per CDR3 protein. The table lists around 390,000 distinct CDR3 sequences, approximately 16% of them singletons. This clonotype was recorded a few times. The antigen remains undetermined. V and J are TRBV18 and TRBJ1-1; D may be TRBD1 (6 bases). The receptor comes from a man younger than 30 who had mild COVID-19 (a few samples of this study predate the infection). Cell type and time point are not known. The sequenced sample consisted of PBMCs or a T cell subset sorted from them (not recorded which). The CDR3 DNA reads TGTGCCAGCTCACCCCGGGCAGGGGTGGTTGAAGCTTTCTTT. Translation: CASSPRAGVVEAFF.